The entry that follows covers one TCR beta chain sequence. This table comes from immunoSEQ multiplex PCR, and its TCRdb copy is limited to in-frame clones, with some not included. Here the sample spans 97,000 or so clones, roughly nine tenths being singletons. The CDR3 has 14 amino acids. With 9 bases clipped from V and 7 bases from J, the junction kept 11 bases outside the gene matches. Germline CDR1 is SGHRS and CDR2 is YFSETQ. This sample was taken from a study of T cell responses to AZD1222 COVID-19 vaccine. The source is an adult who received the AZD1222 COVID-19 vaccine. The chain combines TRBV5-1 with TRBJ1-5; TRBD1 aligns across 9 bases. Sequenced material: peripheral blood, taken 28 days after the second AZD1222 dose. In DNA, the CDR3 is TGCGCCAACAAACTCGACAGGGGGAACCAGCCCCAGCATTTT. Encoded protein: CANKLDRGNQPQHF.